Below are 13 T cell receptor beta chains sequenced from a single sample in a study of OX40 agonist ivuxolimab in advanced cancers. Here immunoSEQ multiplex PCR was the method, and the copy in TCRdb shows in-frame clones only, minus some. The repertoire holds some 81,000 clones, with 65% to 90% as singletons. This material consisted of CD4+ or CD8+ T cells sorted from blood, taken in a trial of the OX40 agonist ivuxolimab. These receptors originate from an adult with an advanced solid tumor such as melanoma, head and neck, liver or kidney cancer.

The chain combines TRBV25-1 with TRBJ2-7, with 9 nucleotides matching TRBD1. The germline V gene has CDR1 MGHDK and CDR2 SYGVNS. This CDR3 region has 15 residues. V lost 6 bases and J lost 5; bases outside the gene matches: 11. The CDR3 loop reads CASRPHGTGTHEQYF. The CDR3 DNA follows: TGTGCCAGCAGGCCCCATGGGACAGGGACCCACGAGCAGTACTTC.

The rearrangement links TRBV5-4 to TRBJ2-7; TRBD2 matches 8 bases. Germline CDR1 SGHNT, CDR2 YYREEE (reference sequence). V was clipped by 4 bases and J by 6 bases; unmatched bases: 12. This CDR3 is built from 15 residues. In DNA form, the CDR3 reads TGTGCCAGCAGCCTTAGCGGGACCCTAGGAGGCGAGCAGTACTTC. Encoded protein: CASSLSGTLGGEQYF.

The V call is TRBV6-5, the J call TRBJ1-1; 7 bases line up with TRBD1. The germline gives CDR1 MNHEY, CDR2 SVGAGI. V trimming: 2 bases; J trimming: 0 bases; junction bases outside the gene matches: 6. The CDR3 runs to 16 residues. The CDR3 nucleotides read TGTGCCAGCAGTTACCATTCAGACAGGGTGAACACTGAAGCTTTCTTT. Its translation: CASSYHSDRVNTEAFF.

V usage is TRBV2 and J usage is TRBJ2-2; D is unresolved. V lost 7 bases, J lost 0 bases, and 9 bases lay in between. CDR1 is SNHLY and CDR2 is FYNNEI in the germline V gene. The CDR3 runs 14 residues. This CDR3 reads CASISSPNTGELFF. The CDR3 DNA reads as TGTGCCAGCATTAGTTCCCCGAACACCGGGGAGCTGTTTTTT.

This chain connects TRBV9 to TRBJ2-4; 7 bases map to TRBD1. This CDR3 has 16 amino acids. Germline lookup yields CDR1 SGDLS and CDR2 YYNGEE. V trimming: 0 bases; J trimming: 7 bases; junction bases outside the gene matches: 10. The CDR3 reads CASSVGQGVGFNIQYF. DNA of the CDR3: TGTGCCAGCAGCGTAGGACAGGGTGTGGGTTTTAACATTCAGTACTTC.

The chain is built from TRBV19 and TRBJ1-2, with 10 bases aligning to TRBD1. V gave up 8 bases and J gave up 8 bases; unmatched junction bases: 14. This CDR3 has 15 residues. Germline values: CDR1 LNHDA, CDR2 SQIVND (reference sequence). The CDR3 nucleotides read TGTGCCAGTTCCACCGGGACAGGGGTTCAGTGGGGCTACACCTTC. It translates to CASSTGTGVQWGYTF.

V is TRBV30 and J is TRBJ2-7; D perhaps matches TRBD2 (6 bases). CDR1 is GTSNPN, CDR2 SVGIG, per germline (reference sequence). The ends were cut back, 5 bases at V and 0 bases at J, with 8 bases in the middle. The CDR3 length is 12 residues. CDR3 in DNA: TGTGCCTGGGGGGGGAGCTCCTACGAGCAGTACTTC. Amino acids: CAWGGSSYEQYF.

The chain couples TRBV5-1 to TRBJ2-5, with D unclear. Germline loops: CDR1 SGHRS, CDR2 YFSETQ. CDR3 size: 16 residues. Trimming removed 0 bases at V and 7 bases at J, with 19 bases between. The CDR3 region has the DNA TGCGCCAGCAGCTTGGTAGAGACCGCAGGCCCGAGGACCCAGTACTTC. Translated: CASSLVETAGPRTQYF. The full variable domain, completed using reference TRBV5-1 and TRBJ2-5, is KAGVTQTPRYLIKTRGQQVTLSCSPISGHRSVSWYQQTPGQGLQFLFEYFSETQRNKGNFPGRFSGRQFSNSRSEMNVSTLELGDSALYLCASSLVETAGPRTQYFGPGTRLLVL.

The chain has TRBV4-2 and TRBJ2-3, with 7 bases lining up with TRBD2. The CDR3 totals 17 residues. Trimming cost V 0 bases and J 0 bases; bases outside gene matches: 6. Germline V gene data show CDR1 as LGHNA and CDR2 as YNFKEQ. For the CDR3, the DNA is TGTGCCAGCAGCCAAGACCCCCTAGCGGCTAGCACAGATACGCAGTATTTT. This gives the protein CASSQDPLAASTDTQYF.

The chain combines TRBV5-8 with TRBJ1-4; TRBD1 aligns across 10 bases. V dropped 4 bases and J dropped 11; count of bases not matched to a gene: 8. Germline values: CDR1 SGHTS, CDR2 YDEGEE. The CDR3 spans 14 residues. The CDR3 here is CASSVDRGRGKLFF. As DNA, the CDR3 is TGTGCCAGCAGCGTCGACAGGGGGCGGGGGAAACTGTTTTTT.

This chain connects TRBV7-2 to TRBJ2-3, with no clear D. This CDR3 has 13 residues. Germline CDR1 SGHTA, CDR2 FQGNSA. V lost 7 bases and J lost 6, with 14 bases in between. DNA of the CDR3: TGTGCCAGCACCACCTTAGTAGGGGATACGCAGTATTTT. Protein product: CASTTLVGDTQYF. The full variable domain, with the rest looked up from reference TRBV7-2 and TRBJ2-3, is GAGVSQSPSNKVTEKGKDVELRCDPISGHTALYWYRQSLGQGLEFLIYFQGNSAPDKSGLPSDRFSAERTGGSVSTLTIQRTQQEDSAVYLCASTTLVGDTQYFGPGTRLTVL.

The CDR3 is CASSVRQGLNTEAFF. The CDR3 DNA is TGTGCCAGCAGCGTCCGACAGGGACTGAACACTGAAGCTTTCTTT. The chain uses TRBV7-2 and TRBJ1-1; 7 nucleotides agree with TRBD1. Germline V gene sequence: CDR1 SGHTA, CDR2 FQGNSA. The CDR3 sequence is 15 residues long. V lost 5 bases and J lost 0; bases outside the gene matches: 6.

This clone is a singleton in its sample. J is TRBJ2-3 and V is TRBV7-2, with 9 bases identical to TRBD2. Trimming removed 2 bases from V and 3 bases from J; junction bases left unmatched: 12. The CDR3 length is 18 residues. The V gene's germline CDR1 is SGHTA and CDR2 FQGNSA. CDR3 protein: CASSLSPVGSGGTDTQYF. The CDR3 DNA sequence: TGTGCCAGCAGCTTATCCCCAGTGGGTAGCGGGGGAACAGATACGCAGTATTTT.